The 7 T cell receptor beta chains below all came from one sample that was sequenced in a study of blood T cell repertoires in COVID-19. The assay was immunoSEQ multiplex PCR, and TCRdb's table has in-frame clones only and misses some. The sample has around 19,000 clones, around 90% seen once. Sequenced sample: peripheral blood. The receptors stem from a man between 70 and 80 years old with active COVID-19.

The chain has TRBV27 and TRBJ2-7; 10 bases fit TRBD2. Germline CDR1 and CDR2: MNHEY and SMNVEV (reference sequence). The trim removed 10 bases at V and 5 bases at J, leaving 14 bases unmatched. This CDR3 is 15 amino acids long. The CDR3 coding sequence is TGTGCCACGCCATACCTGGGACTAGCGATTGACGAGCAGTACTTC. Amino acids: CATPYLGLAIDEQYF.

CDR3: CASSSLGRTEAFF. The CDR3 bases are TGTGCCAGCAGTTCGCTGGGGCGCACTGAAGCTTTCTTT. The chain joins TRBV6-2 or TRBV6-3 to TRBJ1-1, with a weak D call TRBD1 (5 bases). The CDR3 sequence is 13 residues long. V was clipped by 4 bases and J by 4 bases, with 10 bases between them. Germline-derived CDR1 and CDR2 are MNHEY and SVGEGT.

This rearrangement joins TRBV10-1 to TRBJ2-3; 12 bases match TRBD2. Germline V gene sequence: CDR1 WNHNN, CDR2 SYGVQD (reference sequence). This CDR3 has 16 residues. Losses at the gene ends were 2 bases for V and 0 bases for J; bases not matched to a gene: 0. The CDR3 protein is CASSEGLAGSTDTQYF. The CDR3 coding sequence is TGCGCCAGCAGTGAGGGACTAGCGGGAAGCACAGATACGCAGTATTTT.

CDR3 in DNA: TGTGCCAGCTCACCACAGGGGGCGGGAACTGAAGCTTTCTTT. Its translation is CASSPQGAGTEAFF. The chain is built from TRBV18 and TRBJ1-1; 7 bases agree with TRBD1. The CDR3 is made up of 14 amino acids. Per the germline V gene, CDR1 is KGHSH and CDR2 is LQKENI. V lost 1 base, J lost 5 bases, and 4 bases stayed unmatched. The entire variable domain, with the rest obtained from reference TRBV18 and TRBJ1-1, is as follows: NAGVMQNPRHLVRRRGQEARLRCSPMKGHSHVYWYRQLPEEGLKFMVYLQKENIIDESGMPKERFSAEFPKEGPSILRIQQVVRGDSAAYFCASSPQGAGTEAFFGQGTRLTVV.

This rearrangement joins TRBV4-2 to TRBJ1-5; TRBD1 might be the D (5 bases). Trimming left V 0 bases short and J 0 bases short, with 9 bases between. The germline V gene encodes CDR1 LGHNA and CDR2 YNFKEQ. The CDR3 has 16 amino acids. The CDR3 DNA sequence: TGTGCCAGCAGCCAAGATGGGGGGAATAGCAATCAGCCCCAGCATTTT. Its translation is CASSQDGGNSNQPQHF.

The V and J genes are TRBV4-1 and TRBJ1-5; 10 nucleotides match TRBD1. Per the germline V gene, CDR1 is MGHRA and CDR2 is YSYEKL. This CDR3 contains 18 residues. V trimming: 1 base; J trimming: 3 bases; junction bases outside the gene matches: 9. The CDR3 sequence: CASSQVAWTGGNNQPQHF. CDR3 DNA: TGCGCCAGCAGCCAAGTTGCGTGGACAGGGGGTAACAATCAGCCCCAGCATTTT.

The chain links TRBV5-8 to TRBJ2-3; 7 nucleotides line up with TRBD2. Germline assignment: CDR1 SGHTS and CDR2 YDEGEE. With V trimmed by 4 bases and J by 1 base, 9 bases remained unmatched. This CDR3 region has 16 residues. The CDR3 is CASSGGESTGTDTQYF. The CDR3 bases are TGTGCCAGCAGCGGGGGGGAATCTACGGGCACAGATACGCAGTATTTT.